Listed below are T cell receptor beta chains from one sample, sequenced in a study of OX40 agonist ivuxolimab in advanced cancers. Assay used: immunoSEQ multiplex PCR; TCRdb lists only in-frame clones, some missing. In the table there are just over 95,000 clones, nearly 90% of which are singletons. The sample in question was CD4+ or CD8+ T cells sorted from blood, obtained in a trial of the OX40 agonist ivuxolimab. The receptors were gathered from an adult with an advanced solid tumor such as melanoma, head and neck, liver or kidney cancer. CDR3s include the opening cysteine and the closing phenylalanine or tryptophan. The order of the fields is D gene, J gene, V gene, clone size, CDR3 DNA, CDR3 protein. A D gene is named only where the DNA matches it firmly. Rows give clone size only sometimes, using once, few, many, or a class for an expanded clone.

D: NA
J: TRBJ2-1
V: TRBV27
size: NA
DNA: TGTGCCAGCAGCCCACGGGTGGGGACAAACAATGAGCAGTTCTTC
CDR3: CASSPRVGTNNEQFF

D: TRBD1
J: TRBJ1-1
V: TRBV4-2
size: NA
DNA: TGTGCCAGCAGCCCTCTTGACAGGGCGAACACTGAAGCTTTCTTT
CDR3: CASSPLDRANTEAFF

D: TRBD2
J: TRBJ2-7
V: TRBV6-1
size: once
DNA: TGTGCCAGCAGTGAAGGTTCTAGCGGGGGGACCTACGAGCAGTACTTC
CDR3: CASSEGSSGGTYEQYF

D: NA
J: TRBJ2-3
V: TRBV5-1
size: NA
DNA: TGCGCCAGCAGCTTGGCCTCGGGCCCAGATACGCAGTATTTT
CDR3: CASSLASGPDTQYF

D: NA
J: TRBJ2-7
V: TRBV15
size: NA
DNA: TGTGCCACCAGCAGAGAGGCTTACGAGCAGTACTTC
CDR3: CATSREAYEQYF

D: NA
J: TRBJ2-3
V: TRBV19
size: NA
DNA: TGTGCCAGTACCCCGGACGCACTAAGCACAGATACGCAGTATTTT
CDR3: CASTPDALSTDTQYF

D: TRBD1
J: TRBJ1-2
V: TRBV28
size: NA
DNA: TGTGCCAGCCAAACCGCGGGACAGGGGGCAGGTTACACCTTC
CDR3: CASQTAGQGAGYTF

D: TRBD1
J: TRBJ1-2
V: TRBV2
size: NA
DNA: TGTGCCCGACAGGGACAGGCGGCGTCTGGCTACACCTTC
CDR3: CARQGQAASGYTF

D: TRBD1
J: TRBJ2-3
V: TRBV10-3
size: NA
DNA: TGTGCCACCTCCGGGACAGAGACAGATACGCAGTATTTT
CDR3: CATSGTETDTQYF

D: NA
J: TRBJ2-2
V: TRBV5-8
size: NA
DNA: TGTGCCAGCAGCTTCCCGGGAACTAGGCCCGGGGAGCTGTTTTTT
CDR3: CASSFPGTRPGELFF

D: NA
J: TRBJ2-2
V: TRBV19
size: NA
DNA: TGTGCCAGTACAAGAAACACCGGGGAGCTGTTTTTT
CDR3: CASTRNTGELFF

D: NA
J: TRBJ1-1
V: TRBV5-1
size: NA
DNA: TGCGCCAGCAGCTTGGCTGCAGATAAAGCTTTCTTT
CDR3: CASSLAADKAFF

D: NA
J: TRBJ2-5
V: TRBV28
size: NA
DNA: TGTGCCAGCAGTTTCGCCCGTGGGACCCAGTACTTC
CDR3: CASSFARGTQYF

D: TRBD1
J: TRBJ2-2
V: TRBV7-9
size: NA
DNA: TGTGCCCCCCGCCAGGGGGCCACCGGGGAGCTGTTTTTT
CDR3: CAPRQGATGELFF

D: NA
J: TRBJ1-5
V: TRBV28
size: NA
DNA: TGTGCCAGCAGTGGAGGATTTAGTCAGCCCCAGCATTTT
CDR3: CASSGGFSQPQHF

D: NA
J: TRBJ1-3
V: TRBV4-2
size: NA
DNA: TGTGCCAGCAGCCAAGGATGGGGTGGGGACACCATATATTTT
CDR3: CASSQGWGGDTIYF

D: NA
J: TRBJ2-1
V: TRBV4-2
size: once
DNA: TGTGCCAGCAGCCAAGAGGTCAGGAATGAGCAGTTCTTC
CDR3: CASSQEVRNEQFF

D: NA
J: TRBJ2-7
V: TRBV28
size: NA
DNA: TGTGCCAGCAGCCAAATAGGGGTTTTAATGTACTTC
CDR3: CASSQIGVLMYF

D: TRBD1
J: TRBJ2-1
V: TRBV5-1
size: NA
DNA: TGCGCCAGCAGCATCGCCGGGACAGGGTTGGTCGATGAGCAGTTCTTC
CDR3: CASSIAGTGLVDEQFF

D: TRBD2
J: TRBJ2-3
V: TRBV19
size: NA
DNA: TGTGCCAGTAGTACCAGACTTACTAGCGGGAGCACAGATACGCAGTATTTT
CDR3: CASSTRLTSGSTDTQYF

D: NA
J: TRBJ1-4
V: TRBV9
size: NA
DNA: TGTGCCAGCAGCGGAGCAAACTATGAAAAACTGTTTTTT
CDR3: CASSGANYEKLFF

D: NA
J: TRBJ2-3
V: TRBV18
size: NA
DNA: TGTGCCAGCTCACCCAGGGTAGGGGATACGCAGTATTTT
CDR3: CASSPRVGDTQYF

D: NA
J: TRBJ2-7
V: TRBV6-5
size: few
DNA: TGTACATCGGGCAGAACGCCTAGGGAGCAGTACTTC
CDR3: CTSGRTPREQYF

D: TRBD2
J: TRBJ2-3
V: TRBV2
size: NA
DNA: TGTGCCAGCAGTGAACTAGCGGGAGTGGTAGATACGCAGTATTTT
CDR3: CASSELAGVVDTQYF

D: NA
J: TRBJ2-3
V: TRBV28
size: few
DNA: TGTGCCAGCAGTTTAGGAGCAACCACAGATACGCAGTATTTT
CDR3: CASSLGATTDTQYF

D: NA
J: TRBJ1-6
V: TRBV19
size: NA
DNA: TGTGCCAGTAGTATCGGGGCTCAGGATAATTCACCCCTCCACTTT
CDR3: CASSIGAQDNSPLHF

D: TRBD1
J: TRBJ2-2
V: TRBV19
size: NA
DNA: TGTGCCAGTAGTAGGACAGGGGACGCCGGGGAGCTGTTTTTT
CDR3: CASSRTGDAGELFF

D: TRBD1
J: TRBJ2-5
V: TRBV5-1
size: NA
DNA: TGCGCCAGCAGCCAGCAGACAGGGGGCGGGGAGACCCAGTACTTC
CDR3: CASSQQTGGGETQYF

D: TRBD1
J: TRBJ1-1
V: TRBV7-2
size: NA
DNA: TGTGCCAGCAGCGTCTACAGGGGTGGCGTTGAAGCTTTCTTT
CDR3: CASSVYRGGVEAFF

D: NA
J: TRBJ1-5
V: TRBV18
size: once
DNA: TGTGCCAGCTCACCGGACCTGGGGGACCGTCAGCCCCAGCATTTT
CDR3: CASSPDLGDRQPQHF

D: NA
J: TRBJ1-5
V: TRBV30
size: NA
DNA: TGTGCCTGGACGGGCGGGTTAGATCAGCCCCAGCATTTT
CDR3: CAWTGGLDQPQHF

D: NA
J: TRBJ1-3
V: TRBV29-1
size: NA
DNA: TGCAGCGTTGGACAGAGCCCTGGAAACACCATATATTTT
CDR3: CSVGQSPGNTIYF

D: NA
J: TRBJ2-2
V: TRBV2
size: NA
DNA: TGTGCCAGCACCCTAGGGATGGGTACCGGGGAGCTGTTTTTT
CDR3: CASTLGMGTGELFF

D: NA
J: TRBJ1-2
V: TRBV5-6
size: NA
DNA: TGTGCCAGCAGCTTGACCGGGGGGCGGGGTGGGAACTATGGCTACACCTTC
CDR3: CASSLTGGRGGNYGYTF

D: NA
J: TRBJ2-5
V: TRBV27
size: NA
DNA: TGTGCCAGCAGACCGCATGAGACTGGAAAAGAGACCCAGTACTTC
CDR3: CASRPHETGKETQYF

D: TRBD2
J: TRBJ2-5
V: TRBV6-5
size: NA
DNA: TGTGCCAGTACCCCACTTAGCGGGACTGAGACCCAGTACTTC
CDR3: CASTPLSGTETQYF

D: TRBD2
J: TRBJ2-7
V: TRBV27
size: NA
DNA: TGTGCCAGCAGTTTTCAGGCTAGCGGGAAAGGGGAGCAGTACTTC
CDR3: CASSFQASGKGEQYF

D: NA
J: TRBJ2-6
V: TRBV19
size: NA
DNA: TGTGCCAGTAGTATCGCAGAGGGGCTCTCTGGGGCCAACGTCCTGACTTTC
CDR3: CASSIAEGLSGANVLTF

D: NA
J: TRBJ1-1
V: TRBV5-1
size: NA
DNA: TGCGCCAGCAGCCGTGGGGGACTGCCCATGAACACTGAAGCTTTCTTT
CDR3: CASSRGGLPMNTEAFF

D: NA
J: TRBJ2-5
V: TRBV5-8
size: NA
DNA: TGTGCCAGCAGCTTGGGGTTTCAAGTACAAGAGACCCAGTACTTC
CDR3: CASSLGFQVQETQYF

D: NA
J: TRBJ2-1
V: TRBV27
size: NA
DNA: TGTGCCAGCAGTTTTCTTGCCCGCTCCTACAATGAGCAGTTCTTC
CDR3: CASSFLARSYNEQFF

D: NA
J: TRBJ2-3
V: TRBV11-2
size: NA
DNA: TGTGCCAGCAGCCTGGTGGGTAGCAGGGCACGATACACAGATACGCAGTATTTT
CDR3: CASSLVGSRARYTDTQYF

D: TRBD1
J: TRBJ2-7
V: TRBV6-5
size: NA
DNA: TGTGCCAGCAGACGGGGGACAGGGGGCGAGTACGAGCAGTACTTC
CDR3: CASRRGTGGEYEQYF

D: TRBD1
J: TRBJ2-7
V: TRBV18
size: NA
DNA: TGTGCCAGCGAGGGACAGGGAGGCTACGAGCAGTACTTC
CDR3: CASEGQGGYEQYF

D: TRBD1
J: TRBJ1-2
V: TRBV6-1
size: NA
DNA: TGTGCCAGCAGTGGGACAGGGAGCTATGGCTACACCTTC
CDR3: CASSGTGSYGYTF

D: NA
J: TRBJ2-5
V: TRBV7-7
size: NA
DNA: TGTGCCAGCAGCCCCTCCCCTGGGGAGACCCAGTACTTC
CDR3: CASSPSPGETQYF

D: NA
J: TRBJ1-2
V: TRBV6-5
size: NA
DNA: TGTGCCAGCAGTTACCCGACCGGGGGGGGCCACTATGGCTACACCTTC
CDR3: CASSYPTGGGHYGYTF

D: NA
J: TRBJ2-3
V: TRBV7-9
size: NA
DNA: TGTGCCAGCAGCGGGGGCGGGGGTACGTATCCCACAGATACGCAGTATTTT
CDR3: CASSGGGGTYPTDTQYF

D: TRBD1
J: TRBJ1-2
V: TRBV6-5
size: NA
DNA: TGTGCCAGCAACACAGGGGGCTACGGCTATGGCTACACCTTC
CDR3: CASNTGGYGYGYTF

D: NA
J: TRBJ2-6
V: TRBV9
size: NA
DNA: TGTGCCAGCAGCGCCGTCACCTCTGGGGCCAACGTCCTGACTTTC
CDR3: CASSAVTSGANVLTF

D: NA
J: TRBJ1-2
V: TRBV6-6
size: NA
DNA: TGTGCCAGCAGGCGACAGGATACTAACTATGGCTACACCTTC
CDR3: CASRRQDTNYGYTF

D: NA
J: TRBJ1-2
V: TRBV5-4
size: NA
DNA: TGTGCCAGCAGCTCCGGGCAGAGGGTGACGGACTATGGCTACACCTTC
CDR3: CASSSGQRVTDYGYTF